This T cell receptor beta chain was recovered during a study of beta chain features in type 1 diabetes (dated by TCRdb to about 2018). Looking at the study overall: No differences in mean age, gender distribution, total cell number or subset yield were found between patients and healthy donors. Regulatory and stem cell-like memory subsets were isolated from only 8 patients and 8 healthy donors, whereas naive and central memory subsets came from all 30 or so donors. The study compared TCRB repertoires of sorted circulating CD4+ T cell subsets between recently diagnosed type 1 diabetes patients and matched healthy donors. A total of 85 million to 140 million sorted cells were examined across all samples, and a strong correlation was observed between cell number per subset and RNA yield. General findings and caveats noted by the study authors: Because cDNA was sequenced instead of genomic DNA, activated cells with high expression could be over-represented, although the groups did not differ in activation or CD3 levels. HLA sub-analyses involved small numbers of individuals, so any influence of HLA type on TCRB rearrangement remained unresolved. In all four CD4+ subsets, TCRB CDR3 length was moderately but significantly shorter in type 1 diabetes patients. At VDJ recombination sites, patients with type 1 diabetes made fewer insertions and deleted more nucleotides, a pattern implying thymic rearrangement abnormalities. Shorter templates might be favored by PCR, yet because patient and control samples were amplified and corrected together, any such skew would affect both groups equally. Naive, central memory and regulatory TCRB repertoires appeared to be more similar among patients than among healthy donors.

All of the isolated RNA was reverse transcribed with the High Capacity cDNA Reverse Transcription Kit, so expressed TCRB transcripts were sequenced. Deep immunoSEQ sequencing was performed on naive, central memory and regulatory T cell samples, with an average of roughly 3.6 million total reads per sample. Sorted cells were lysed in RLT buffer and RNA was extracted with DNase-treated RNeasy Micro or Mini kits, depending on cell number. Each cell subset was processed separately to prevent cross-contamination, with patient and healthy donor samples processed together. TCRB sequences were amplified from cDNA with the immunoSEQ multiplex PCR, producing 87-bp fragments spanning the CDR3 region. The amplicons were sequenced using the Illumina HiSeq platform. The authors' analysis ran thus. PCR bias was computationally corrected using synthetic template baselines, reads within Hamming distance 2 were collapsed, and singletons that could not be merged were discarded. Reads were aligned to IMGT to assign V, D and J genes, CDR3 length, and insertions or deletions at six rearrangement sites. Within each subset, clonotype counts were normalized to the number of sorted cells before true diversity and Gini coefficients were calculated with the tcR R package. The overlap coefficient, calculated on TCRB nucleotide sequences, was used to measure repertoire sharing. As a proxy for the pre-selection repertoire, out-of-frame TCRB sequences from naive cells were analyzed. TCRdb stores this immuneACCESS table with in-frame sequences only. Part of the clones is absent; in the studies checked, under half of the shortfall reflects unresolved V genes, and no reason is known for the rest. For V, J and clone size, that table is used; D and trimming come from the DNA. This sample comprises fewer than 900,000 clones, 15% to 20% of them detected only once. About 0.025% of the sample is in the top ten clones.

A single peripheral blood draw of approximately 0.11 L on average was collected from each donor into heparinised tubes. A BD FACSAria II and a panel including CD45RO, CCR7, CD25, CD127, CD95 and CD27 were used to sort naive, central memory, regulatory and stem cell-like memory CD4+ T cells. A purity above 98% was achieved for all sorted populations. PBMCs were separated immediately by Lymphoprep density gradient centrifugation and were stained directly, without being cultured. Samples were stained and sorted in pairs, with one healthy donor and one patient per experiment, so that batch effects were minimized. On this clone itself: No antigen is known for it. Base qualities were left out, and no much larger clone turns up one base away.

The CDR3, from cysteine to phenylalanine, totals 15 residues. Of the read, only the CDR3 DNA is kept; its 45 bases are in frame from base 1. V and J lose 0 bases and 3 bases, and a span of 10 bases separates them. The germline V gene provides CDR1 SGDLS and CDR2 YYNGEE. This clonotype originated in a woman under 30 in good health. The receptor chain draws on TRBV9 and TRBJ2-1, and possibly TRBD1, on 5 matching bases. The material sequenced was naive CD4+ T cells from blood. The cell subset or site label corresponds to: true naive CD4+ T cells. The CDR3 amino acid sequence is: CASSVDVQGYNEQFF. The DNA is TGTGCCAGCAGCGTAGATGTGCAGGGCTACAATGAGCAGTTCTTC.